The 6 T cell receptor beta chains reported below all come from one sample, sequenced in a study of cytomegalovirus exposure and HLA in healthy donors. Primers: 60 Vbeta forward and 13 Jbeta reverse. Assay: immunoSEQ multiplex PCR; the TCRdb copy retains only in-frame clones and omits some. The table shows roughly 48,000 clones, with about three quarters occurring only once. The sequenced sample consisted of PBMCs. The receptors were sampled from a young man in good health and CMV-seronegative.

This clone was observed a handful of times. The CDR3 DNA is TGTGCCATCAGGACAGGGGAGCTCGAGCAGTACTTC. Amino acids: CAIRTGELEQYF. The V gene is TRBV10-3, the J gene TRBJ2-7; 8 bases line up with TRBD1. Germline-derived CDR1 and CDR2 are ENHRY and SYGVKD. This CDR3 is 12 amino acids long. V shed 6 bases, J shed 6 bases, and the junction held 4 bases outside the gene matches.

This clone was counted a few times. The chain combines TRBV10-1 with TRBJ2-2; no firm D call. Trimming stripped 3 bases from V and 1 base from J, with 6 bases between. CDR1 and CDR2 (germline): WNHNN, SYGVQD (reference sequence). The CDR3 consists of 14 residues. CDR3 nucleotides: TGCGCCAGCAGTGAATCTGTGAACACCGGGGAGCTGTTTTTT. It translates to CASSESVNTGELFF.

V gene TRBV10-1 combines with J gene TRBJ2-1, with 10 bases matching TRBD2. The germline V gene has CDR1 WNHNN and CDR2 SYGVQD (reference sequence). Losses at the gene ends were 3 bases for V and 7 bases for J; bases not matched to a gene: 6. The CDR3 totals 15 residues. As DNA, the CDR3 is TGCGCCAGCAGTGACCCTAGCGGGAGAGGGAATGAGCAGTTCTTC. Its protein is CASSDPSGRGNEQFF.

The V and J genes are TRBV6-5 and TRBJ2-7; 8 bases map to TRBD2. This CDR3 is built from 13 residues. V was clipped by 10 bases and J by 0 bases; unmatched bases: 5. Germline V lookup: CDR1 MNHEY, CDR2 SVGAGI. The CDR3 DNA reads as TGTGCCACCTTAAGCGGGAGCTCCTACGAGCAGTACTTC. This gives the protein CATLSGSSYEQYF.

The J gene is TRBJ1-3, the V gene TRBV10-3; 10 bases are a match to TRBD1. Per germline, CDR1 ENHRY and CDR2 SYGVKD. V lost 3 bases, J lost 4 bases, and 3 bases stayed unmatched. The CDR3 contains 15 residues. The CDR3 loop is CAISDLGQGGNTIYF. The CDR3 nucleotides are TGTGCCATCAGTGACCTGGGACAGGGGGGAAACACCATATATTTT.

The chain joins TRBV4-3 to TRBJ1-1; D ambiguous. The CDR3 is made up of 14 amino acids. Trimming left V 0 bases short and J 0 bases short, with 5 bases between. Looked up from germline, CDR1 is LGHNA and CDR2 is YSLEER. The CDR3 coding sequence is TGCGCCAGCAGCCAAGATTTAATGAACACTGAAGCTTTCTTT. This sequence encodes CASSQDLMNTEAFF.